The TCR beta chain under discussion was sequenced for a study of Ad26.COV2.S vaccination and SARS-CoV-2 variants. Study-level information: The study gave Ad26.COV2.S intramuscularly, once or twice 56 days apart. General observations from the study: Those who received vaccine or placebo ended up with similar non-spike TCR breadth.

Assay: immunoSEQ multiplex PCR; the TCRdb copy retains only in-frame clones and omits some. The profile covers about 450,000 clones, with roughly 87% appearing a single time and approximately 2.5% taken by the ten largest. In regard to this clone: Its antigen is not known.

V shed 5 bases and J shed 9 bases, with 20 bases lying between them. The CDR3 sequence is 15 residues long. Germline CDR1 is SNHLY and CDR2 is FYNNEI. The treatment was: around 19 received Ad26.COV2.S at low or high dose, single or two shots; five or six received placebo; per-sample allocation not given. Each sample was drawn 63 days after the first injection (of vaccine or placebo). Wuhan-strain SARS-CoV-2 spike was expressed by the Ad26 vector that made up the vaccine. The source is a person between 18 and 65 years old who received the Ad26.COV2.S COVID-19 vaccine or a placebo. The source was peripheral blood, collected in a trial of Ad26.COV2.S vaccine versus placebo. This chain joins TRBV2 and TRBJ2-1; TRBD1 or TRBD2 may be the D gene (6 bases each). The CDR3 nucleotides read TGTGCCAGCAGTTTAACCCAAAGGGGGGCCGGTGAGCAGTTCTTC. Amino acid sequence: CASSLTQRGAGEQFF. The full variable domain, in which reference TRBV2 and TRBJ2-1 provide the parts outside the CDR3, is EPEVTQTPSHQVTQMGQEVILRCVPISNHLYFYWYRQILGQKVEFLVSFYNNEISEKSEIFDDQFSVERPDGSNFTLKIRSTKLEDSAMYFCASSLTQRGAGEQFFGPGTRLTVL.